Below are 5 T cell receptor beta chains sequenced from a single sample in a study of cytomegalovirus exposure and HLA in healthy donors. The PCR made use of 60 Vbeta and 13 Jbeta primers. The method was immunoSEQ multiplex PCR; TCRdb's version includes in-frame clones alone and lacks a portion of them. The table has roughly 130,000 clones, about 80% seen once. The sequenced sample was PBMCs. The receptors were gathered from a girl aged 2 to 9 in good health and CMV-seronegative.

This clone has only one observation. CDR3 coding DNA: TGTGCCAGCAGGAGATTGGACAGGGAGATTTATGGCTACACCTTC. Its translation: CASRRLDREIYGYTF. The rearrangement links TRBV2 to TRBJ1-2; 8 bases line up with TRBD1. V lost 6 bases to trimming and J lost 5 bases; unmatched junction nucleotides: 11. This CDR3 comprises 15 residues. The germline gives CDR1 SNHLY, CDR2 FYNNEI. The entire variable domain, with the rest obtained from reference TRBV2 and TRBJ1-2, is as follows: EPEVTQTPSHQVTQMGQEVILRCVPISNHLYFYWYRQILGQKVEFLVSFYNNEISEKSEIFDDQFSVERPDGSNFTLKIRSTKLEDSAMYFCASRRLDREIYGYTFGSGTRLTVV.

The chain has TRBV9 and TRBJ2-3; tentatively, D is TRBD1 (5 bases). The CDR3 is made up of 16 amino acids. Germline loops: CDR1 SGDLS, CDR2 YYNGEE. The V gene lost 0 bases and the J gene lost 4 bases, with 15 bases spanning the gap. The CDR3 DNA sequence: TGTGCCAGCAGCGTAGATCAGGGTGCGTCGGCAGATACGCAGTATTTT. Protein: CASSVDQGASADTQYF.

This rearrangement joins TRBV7-9 to TRBJ1-3; no reliable D call. V shed 1 base and J shed 0 bases, with 7 bases lying between them. Germline loops: CDR1 SEHNR, CDR2 FQNEAQ (reference sequence). CDR3 size: 15 residues. For the CDR3, the DNA is TGTGCCAGCAGCTTAGATCGGAGCTCTGGAAACACCATATATTTT. Protein: CASSLDRSSGNTIYF.

The chain uses TRBV7-3 and TRBJ2-2, with D perhaps TRBD1 (7 bases). Germline loops: CDR1 SGHTA, CDR2 FQGTGA. Between the trimmed V and J ends, which lost 1 base and 4 bases, there was a span of 16 bases. The CDR3 runs to 17 residues. The CDR3 sequence is CASSLSLPGGGTGELFF. CDR3 coding DNA: TGTGCCAGCAGCTTAAGCCTCCCAGGGGGAGGCACCGGGGAGCTGTTTTTT.

This rearrangement joins TRBV12-5 to TRBJ1-5, with 12 bases lining up with TRBD1. Germline V gene data show CDR1 as LGHNT and CDR2 as FRNRAP. With V trimmed by 0 bases and J by 0 bases, 12 bases remained unmatched. The CDR3 covers 21 residues. The CDR3 loop is CASGLVLGAGQGAYSNQPQHF. CDR3 bases: TGTGCTAGTGGTTTGGTACTAGGGGCGGGACAGGGGGCCTATAGCAATCAGCCCCAGCATTTT. Full variable domain (rest looked up from reference TRBV12-5 and TRBJ1-5): DARVTQTPRHKVTEMGQEVTMRCQPILGHNTVFWYRQTMMQGLELLAYFRNRAPLDDSGMPKDRFSAEMPDATLATLKIQPSEPRDSAVYFCASGLVLGAGQGAYSNQPQHFGDGTRLSIL.